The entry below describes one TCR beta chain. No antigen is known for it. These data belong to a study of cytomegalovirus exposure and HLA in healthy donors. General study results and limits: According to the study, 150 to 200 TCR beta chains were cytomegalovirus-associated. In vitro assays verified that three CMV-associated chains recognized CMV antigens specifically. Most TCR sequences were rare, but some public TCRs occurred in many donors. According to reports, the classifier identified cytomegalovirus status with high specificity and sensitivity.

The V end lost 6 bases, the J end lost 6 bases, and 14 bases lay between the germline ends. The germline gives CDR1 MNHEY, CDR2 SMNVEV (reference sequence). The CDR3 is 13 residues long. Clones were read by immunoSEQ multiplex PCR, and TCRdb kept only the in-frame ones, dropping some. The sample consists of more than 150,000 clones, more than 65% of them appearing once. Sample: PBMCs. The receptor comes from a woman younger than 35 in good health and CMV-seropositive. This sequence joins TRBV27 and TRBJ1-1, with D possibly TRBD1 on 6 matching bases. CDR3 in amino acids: CASRKQGIPEAFF. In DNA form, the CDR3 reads TGTGCCAGCAGAAAACAGGGAATTCCTGAAGCTTTCTTT.